The 27 T cell receptor beta chains presented below share a single source sample, sequenced in a study of shared clonotypes between healthy human individuals. Produced via immunoSEQ multiplex PCR; TCRdb's table is partial and in-frame only. Among 550,000 to 850,000 clones listed, approximately 79% were seen once. The sequenced material came from memory CD4+ T cells sorted from blood. Subset indicated: CD45RA-negative fraction. These receptors were collected from a woman in her 30s in good health.

V gene TRBV7-2 combines with J gene TRBJ2-3; 7 bases match TRBD2. CDR1 is SGHTA, CDR2 FQGNSA, per germline. Losses at the gene ends were 5 bases for V and 0 bases for J; bases not matched to a gene: 8. The CDR3 spans 16 residues. CDR3 amino acids: CASSPWGGVSTDTQYF. The CDR3 coding sequence is TGTGCCAGCAGCCCGTGGGGAGGGGTTAGCACAGATACGCAGTATTTT. The full variable domain, its missing parts supplied by reference TRBV7-2 and TRBJ2-3, is GAGVSQSPSNKVTEKGKDVELRCDPISGHTALYWYRQSLGQGLEFLIYFQGNSAPDKSGLPSDRFSAERTGGSVSTLTIQRTQQEDSAVYLCASSPWGGVSTDTQYFGPGTRLTVL.

The V gene is TRBV29-1, the J gene TRBJ1-4; no definite D call. CDR1 is SQVTM and CDR2 is ANQGSEA in the germline V gene. Trimming took off 0 bases at V and 2 bases at J, with 10 bases between the two ends. The CDR3 length is 15 residues. The CDR3 sequence: CSVEDGGKTNEKLFF. CDR3 DNA sequence: TGCAGCGTTGAAGATGGAGGGAAGACTAATGAAAAACTGTTTTTT.

The V gene is TRBV5-1, the J gene TRBJ1-1; TRBD1 is a possible D gene (5 bases). This CDR3 has 13 residues. The V gene's germline CDR1 is SGHRS and CDR2 YFSETQ. The ends were cut back, 8 bases at V and 1 base at J, with 12 bases in the middle. This chain's CDR3 is CASDGGSNTEAFF. In nucleotides, the CDR3 is TGCGCCAGTGACGGGGGATCGAACACTGAAGCTTTCTTT. Full variable domain (missing parts from reference TRBV5-1 and TRBJ1-1): KAGVTQTPRYLIKTRGQQVTLSCSPISGHRSVSWYQQTPGQGLQFLFEYFSETQRNKGNFPGRFSGRQFSNSRSEMNVSTLELGDSALYLCASDGGSNTEAFFGQGTRLTVV.

CDR3 sequence: CASSQQGAPEQPQHF. In DNA form, the CDR3 reads TGTGCCAGCTCACAACAGGGGGCGCCGGAACAGCCCCAGCATTTT. The chain employs TRBV18 and TRBJ1-5; 9 positions match TRBD1. Germline lookup yields CDR1 KGHSH and CDR2 LQKENI. Germline trimming cut 4 bases from V and 7 bases from J; bases unmatched to any gene: 8. The CDR3 runs to 15 residues.

The V and J genes are TRBV19 and TRBJ1-5, with D tentatively TRBD1 (6 bases). Trimming stripped 4 bases from V and 4 bases from J, with 14 bases between. This CDR3 spans 15 amino acids. Germline V gives CDR1 LNHDA, CDR2 SQIVND (reference sequence). In nucleotides, the CDR3 is TGTGCCAGTAGTACCCTCAGGGACAAAAATCAGCCCCAGCATTTT. Encoded protein: CASSTLRDKNQPQHF.

This chain joins TRBV7-9 and TRBJ1-2; TRBD1 might be the D (6 bases). Trimming stripped 6 bases from V and 5 bases from J, with 16 bases between. The CDR3 runs to 14 residues. Per germline, CDR1 SEHNR and CDR2 FQNEAQ (reference sequence). The CDR3 DNA reads TGTGCCAGCAGTACTGAGGGACAAGTTTATGGCTACACCTTC. This encodes CASSTEGQVYGYTF.

In this sample, this clone turned up many times. An end of the junction does not agree with germline; a read error may underlie this. The chain combines TRBV5-1 with TRBJ2-2, with D perhaps assigned TRBD1 or TRBD2 (5 bases each). From germline, CDR1 is SGHRS and CDR2 YFSETQ. The CDR3 is 14 residues long. The chain's CDR3 is CASTLGTSTGELFF. The CDR3 DNA follows: TGCGCCAGCACCTTGGGGACGAGCACCGGGGAGCTGTTTTTT.

In this sample, this clone turned up once. J is TRBJ2-7 and V is TRBV19, with TRBD2 matching over 12 bases. Losses at the gene ends were 3 bases for V and 2 bases for J; bases not matched to a gene: 2. Germline CDR1 and CDR2: LNHDA and SQIVND (reference sequence). This CDR3 region has 15 residues. DNA of the CDR3: TGTGCCAGTAGTATCCTAGCGGGAGGGGCCTACGAGCAGTACTTC. It specifies CASSILAGGAYEQYF.

This clone was found once. This sequence joins TRBV6-1 and TRBJ1-5, with D perhaps matching TRBD1 (6 bases). This CDR3 is built from 13 residues. Per germline, CDR1 MNHNS and CDR2 SASEGT. Trimming took off 9 bases at V and 0 bases at J, with 9 bases between the two ends. Here the CDR3 DNA reads TGTGCCAGTACAGGGAATAGCAATCAGCCCCAGCATTTT. This sequence encodes CASTGNSNQPQHF.

Remarks on this clone: Other nucleotide sequences from this sample produce the same CDR3. This chain joins TRBV14 and TRBJ2-3, with 9 bases fitting TRBD1. The CDR3 spans 14 residues. Germline assignment: CDR1 SGHDN and CDR2 FVKESK. Trimming took 4 bases from V and 4 from J; bases not matched to a gene: 3. The CDR3 here is CASSLRQGADTQYF. CDR3 nucleotide sequence: TGTGCCAGCAGCCTAAGACAGGGGGCAGATACGCAGTATTTT.

This clone was detected a few times. This chain connects TRBV4-1 to TRBJ1-4; TRBD1 is a possible D gene (6 bases). V gave up 1 base and J gave up 11 bases, with 14 bases separating them. The CDR3 is 14 amino acids. Germline V gene lookup returns CDR1 MGHRA and CDR2 YSYEKL. CDR3 loop: CASSQGGRGMKLFF. The CDR3 nucleotides read TGCGCCAGCAGCCAAGGGGGAAGGGGGATGAAACTGTTTTTT.

J is TRBJ1-4 and V is TRBV14; TRBD1 matches at 9 bases. This CDR3 is built from 15 residues. CDR1 SGHDN and CDR2 FVKESK come from the germline V gene. Trimming took 2 bases from V and 4 from J; bases not matched to a gene: 2. The CDR3, as DNA: TGTGCCAGCAGCCAACGGACAGGGGTTAATGAAAAACTGTTTTTT. This gives the protein CASSQRTGVNEKLFF.

The chain carries TRBV7-2 and TRBJ2-7, with D perhaps matching TRBD2 (6 bases). This CDR3 comprises 17 residues. Trimming shortened V by 1 base and J by 0 bases, and 16 bases separated the two germline ends. CDR1 and CDR2 (germline): SGHTA, FQGNSA. CDR3 in DNA: TGTGCCAGCAGCTTAGGTTCTCGGCGGGACGACTCCTACGAGCAGTACTTC. Encoded protein: CASSLGSRRDDSYEQYF.

This chain links TRBV27 with TRBJ2-5; D gene ambiguous. CDR1 MNHEY and CDR2 SMNVEV come from the germline V gene (reference sequence). V lost 11 bases to trimming and J lost 2 bases, with 15 bases between them. The CDR3 is 13 residues long. The DNA for the CDR3 is TGTGCCGCTATACAGAGTTATCAAGAGACCCAGTACTTC. This codes for CAAIQSYQETQYF.

CDR3 amino acids: CASSLEATNTEAFF. CDR3 nucleotide sequence: TGCGCCAGCAGCTTGGAGGCAACGAACACTGAAGCTTTCTTT. The chain links TRBV5-1 to TRBJ1-1; unclear D gene. Trimming took 0 bases from V and 1 from J, leaving 7 bases between them. The CDR3 runs 14 residues. CDR1 is SGHRS, CDR2 YFSETQ, per germline.

The V call is TRBV6-1, the J call TRBJ1-2, with no clear D. Germline values: CDR1 MNHNS, CDR2 SASEGT. V was clipped by 2 bases and J by 8 bases, with 9 bases between them. This CDR3 comprises 12 residues. Here the CDR3 reads CASSERWEGYTF. CDR3 nucleotides: TGTGCCAGCAGTGAACGGTGGGAAGGCTACACCTTC.

CDR3 residues: CASGTGQGAREQFF. CDR3 bases: TGTGCCAGCGGGACGGGACAGGGGGCTCGTGAGCAGTTCTTC. The chain employs TRBV28 and TRBJ2-1; TRBD1 agrees at 12 bases. Trimming took 8 bases from V and 9 from J; bases not matched to a gene: 8. Germline CDR1 reads MDHEN; CDR2 reads SYDVKM. This CDR3 spans 14 amino acids.

V usage is TRBV7-8 and J usage is TRBJ2-7; either TRBD1 or TRBD2 may fit D (5 bases each). The CDR3 runs to 14 residues. The ends were cut back, 1 base at V and 2 bases at J, with 9 bases in the middle. Germline values: CDR1 SGHVS, CDR2 FQNEAQ. DNA of the CDR3: TGTGCCAGCAGCTTAGTATGGGGACCCTACGAGCAGTACTTC. This translates into CASSLVWGPYEQYF.

The V and J genes are TRBV7-3 and TRBJ2-2; D is possibly TRBD1 (7 bases). This CDR3 comprises 16 residues. V was shortened by 2 bases and J by 2 bases, with 12 bases between the two germline ends. Germline CDR1 and CDR2: SGHTA and FQGTGA. Here the CDR3 reads CASSLAGQKNTGELFF. The CDR3 region has the DNA TGTGCCAGCAGCTTAGCGGGACAGAAAAACACCGGGGAGCTGTTTTTT.

The CDR3 reads CASSTPPSSGHQETQYF. The DNA of the CDR3 is TGTGCCAGTAGTACACCTCCCTCCTCGGGGCACCAAGAGACCCAGTACTTC. V usage is TRBV19 and J usage is TRBJ2-5; D might be TRBD1 or TRBD2, each matching 5 bases. The germline gives CDR1 LNHDA, CDR2 SQIVND (reference sequence). The germline V and J ends were trimmed by 4 bases and 0 bases, with 18 bases remaining between them. The CDR3 has 17 residues.

This chain uses TRBV18 with TRBJ2-7; the D is unclear. The V end was cut by 2 bases, the J end by 0 bases, with 5 bases between. CDR3 size: 13 residues. The V gene's germline CDR1 is KGHSH and CDR2 LQKENI. The CDR3 nucleotides are TGTGCCAGCTCACCAGTTCCCTCCTACGAGCAGTACTTC. It translates to CASSPVPSYEQYF.

For this clone: The same CDR3 can be traced to other DNA sequences in this sample. V usage is TRBV10-1 and J usage is TRBJ1-1; D remains ambiguous. With 4 bases removed from V and 5 bases from J, the gap between germline ends came to 11 bases. The germline V gene has CDR1 WNHNN and CDR2 SYGVQD (reference sequence). The CDR3 contains 13 residues. The CDR3 sequence is CASSVSLGTEAFF. The CDR3 DNA reads TGCGCCAGCAGTGTTAGTCTTGGGACTGAAGCTTTCTTT.

The chain carries TRBV7-9 and TRBJ2-1; 8 positions match TRBD2. There are 18 residues in the CDR3. V shed 1 base and J 6 bases; nucleotides not matched to a gene: 14. Germline CDR1 is SEHNR and CDR2 is FQNEAQ (reference sequence). The CDR3 DNA is TGTGCCAGCAGCTTAGTCGCTAGCGGGCCCCGGACGGGCAATGAGCAGTTCTTC. This sequence encodes CASSLVASGPRTGNEQFF.

The rearrangement joins TRBV28 to TRBJ2-7; no clear D. The CDR3 covers 16 residues. CDR1 is MDHEN, CDR2 SYDVKM, per germline. Trimming left V 5 bases short and J 0 bases short, with 17 bases between. In nucleotides, the CDR3 is TGTGCCAGCAGTAGGTTTAAGAGTACCGACTCCTACGAGCAGTACTTC. Amino acid sequence: CASSRFKSTDSYEQYF.

As concerns this clone: The sample holds other DNA sequences that translate to the same CDR3. V gene TRBV29-1 combines with J gene TRBJ1-1; no firm D call. V dropped 2 bases and J dropped 1 base, with 8 bases sitting between them. In germline, CDR1 is SQVTM, CDR2 ANQGSEA. The CDR3 contains 13 residues. The CDR3 bases are TGCAGCGTTGAACTGGGCCAGAACACTGAAGCTTTCTTT. Translation: CSVELGQNTEAFF.

J is TRBJ2-1 and V is TRBV21-1; the D call TRBD2 from the table was never checked on the DNA. TRBV21-1 is a documented pseudogene. The CDR3 runs 15 residues. CDR3 DNA sequence: TGTGCCAGCAGCAATCTAGCGGATTCCTACAATGAGCAGTTCTTC. Its protein is CASSNLADSYNEQFF.

The V call is TRBV14, the J call TRBJ2-1; TRBD2 aligns across 10 bases. The CDR3 consists of 20 residues. The junction had 24 bases not matched to a gene; V was cut back by 6 bases and J by 7 bases. The germline gives CDR1 SGHDN, CDR2 FVKESK. The CDR3, as DNA: TGTGCCAGCAGTCGTCAAGGGAAGCTTCGGGGACTAGCGAACCTAAATGAGCAGTTCTTC. Translated, it gives CASSRQGKLRGLANLNEQFF.